The T cell receptor (beta chain) under discussion was sequenced for a study of stem cell transplantation in POMP-related autoinflammatory disease. Turning to the study itself: Through one year post-transplant, neutrophils and platelets were 100% of graft donor origin.

Study-level findings and limits: Fewer unique TRB V-J gene pairings were identified in patients with PRAID.

The germline V gene encodes CDR1 ENHRY and CDR2 SYGVKD. There are 16 residues in the CDR3. J lost 7 bases, V lost 3 bases, and 13 bases had no gene match. The assay was immunoSEQ multiplex PCR, and TCRdb's table has in-frame clones only and misses some. The table has over 60,000 clones, approximately 91% seen once. This clone was picked up one time. Its antigen is as yet unknown. V usage is TRBV10-3 and J usage is TRBJ1-2; TRBD1 matches at 8 bases. The sample in question was CD4+ T cells from PBMCs, obtained after stem cell transplantation. This sequence was found in a human patient with POMP-related autoinflammation and immune dysregulation (PRAID). Some T cells may trace back to the graft donor. The CDR3 sequence is CAISDPRLGQGSGYTF. The CDR3, as DNA: TGTGCCATCAGTGACCCCCGCCTCGGACAGGGTAGTGGCTACACCTTC.